These 3 T cell receptor beta chains were all obtained from the same sample, sequenced in a study of CD8 T cells in ankylosing spondylitis. TCRdb itself ran the 5' RACE reads through MiXCR, one entry per CDR3 protein. The sample has some 150,000 distinct CDR3 sequences, roughly 44% seen once. The specimen sequenced was synovial fluid, either unsorted or a sorted T cell fraction (not recorded which). These receptors all stem from a male donor with ankylosing spondylitis.

The CDR3, as DNA: TGTGCCAGCAGCTTAACGAGCGGTCCTGCCTACAATGAGCAGTTCTTC. Its translation is CASSLTSGPAYNEQFF. This chain joins TRBV7-3 and TRBJ2-1; D perhaps matches TRBD2 (5 bases). This CDR3 spans 16 amino acids. Germline CDR1 and CDR2: SGHTA and FQGTGA. Trimming left V 0 bases short and J 2 bases short, with 11 bases between.

Here the CDR3 reads CSVEFATEAFF. The DNA for the CDR3 is TGCAGCGTTGAGTTTGCCACTGAAGCTTTCTTT. This chain joins TRBV29-1 and TRBJ1-1; D remains ambiguous. The CDR3 covers 11 residues. Trimming took off 3 bases at V and 4 bases at J, with 6 bases between the two ends. Germline V gives CDR1 SQVTM, CDR2 ANQGSEA.

This clonotype came up many times. V gene TRBV9 combines with J gene TRBJ1-2; TRBD1 matches at 9 bases. J was trimmed by 4 bases and V by 4 bases; bases with no gene match: 11. This CDR3 is built from 16 residues. Germline lookup yields CDR1 SGDLS and CDR2 YYNGEE. CDR3 in DNA: TGTGCCAGCAGCCCGGCCGGGACAGGGCCTGGCTATGGCTACACCTTC. This translates into CASSPAGTGPGYGYTF.